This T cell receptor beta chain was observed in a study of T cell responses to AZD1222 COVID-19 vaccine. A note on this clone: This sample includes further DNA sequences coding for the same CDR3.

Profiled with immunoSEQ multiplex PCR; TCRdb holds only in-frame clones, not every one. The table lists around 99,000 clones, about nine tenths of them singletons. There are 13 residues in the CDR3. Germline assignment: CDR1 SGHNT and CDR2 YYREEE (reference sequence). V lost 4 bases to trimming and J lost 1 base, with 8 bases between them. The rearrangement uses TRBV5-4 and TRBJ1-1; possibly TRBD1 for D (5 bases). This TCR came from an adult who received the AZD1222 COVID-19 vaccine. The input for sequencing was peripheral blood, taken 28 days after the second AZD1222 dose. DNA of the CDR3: TGTGCCAGCAGCCTAGACAGGAACACTGAAGCTTTCTTT. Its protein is CASSLDRNTEAFF.